Each of the 16 T cell receptor beta chains below was sequenced from the same sample in a study of OX40 agonist ivuxolimab in advanced cancers. TCRdb's table, derived via immunoSEQ multiplex PCR, lists solely in-frame clones and lacks some. This repertoire shows some 150,000 clones, more than 85% found once; its top ten account for more than 0.8%. The sample here was CD4+ or CD8+ T cells sorted from blood, taken in a trial of the OX40 agonist ivuxolimab. These receptors came from an adult with an advanced solid tumor such as melanoma, head and neck, liver or kidney cancer.

The CDR3 DNA is TGCGCCAGCAGCTTGGCCGCATCTCAGGGGCCTAACTATGGCTACACCTTC. Its protein is CASSLAASQGPNYGYTF. J is TRBJ1-2 and V is TRBV5-1; D might be TRBD1 (6 bases). Trimming left V 0 bases short and J 0 bases short, with 15 bases between. CDR1 SGHRS and CDR2 YFSETQ come from the germline V gene. The CDR3 has 17 amino acids.

The rearrangement uses TRBV4-3 and TRBJ1-5; D remains ambiguous. This CDR3 is built from 15 residues. The germline V gene encodes CDR1 LGHNA and CDR2 YSLEER. V dropped 0 bases and J dropped 6 bases, with 12 bases sitting between them. The CDR3 region is CASSQDSLGIQPQHF. CDR3 DNA: TGCGCCAGCAGCCAAGATTCCTTGGGGATTCAGCCCCAGCATTTT.

CDR3 sequence: CASKEGLDSQYF. The CDR3, as DNA: TGTGCCAGCAAGGAAGGTTTGGATTCGCAGTATTTT. This rearrangement joins TRBV28 to TRBJ2-3, with unresolved D. The CDR3 runs 12 residues. Germline V gives CDR1 MDHEN, CDR2 SYDVKM. V lost 7 bases and J 10 bases, leaving 15 bases between the germline ends. The full variable domain, with the rest looked up from reference TRBV28 and TRBJ2-3, is DVKVTQSSRYLVKRTGEKVFLECVQDMDHENMFWYRQDPGLGLRLIYFSYDVKMKEKGDIPEGYSVSREKKERFSLILESASTNQTSMYLCASKEGLDSQYFGPGTRLTVL.

The CDR3 sequence: CASSQEPAGVQSEQFF. In DNA form, the CDR3 reads TGCGCCAGCAGCCAAGAGCCAGCGGGGGTGCAATCAGAGCAGTTCTTC. The rearrangement joins TRBV4-1 to TRBJ2-1; the match to TRBD2 covers 8 bases. V gave up 0 bases and J gave up 10 bases; unmatched junction bases: 11. There are 16 residues in the CDR3. Germline CDR1 and CDR2: MGHRA and YSYEKL.

Only one count was recorded for this clone. V gene TRBV15 combines with J gene TRBJ2-1; 12 bases align to TRBD2. The germline V gene encodes CDR1 LNHNV and CDR2 YYDKDF (reference sequence). There are 18 residues in the CDR3. V dropped 0 bases and J dropped 9; count of bases not matched to a gene: 12. The CDR3, as DNA: TGTGCCACCAGCAGAGATTTGGGACCGACTAGCGGGAGTGGTGAGCAGTTCTTC. Translating it yields CATSRDLGPTSGSGEQFF.

The chain employs TRBV4-3 and TRBJ2-2; 7 bases map to TRBD2. J lost 4 bases, V lost 0 bases, and 8 bases had no gene match. Germline CDR1 is LGHNA and CDR2 is YSLEER. CDR3 length: 17 residues. CDR3 DNA sequence: TGCGCCAGCAGCCAAGATAGGGGAGGGGTGATCACCGGGGAGCTGTTTTTT. Amino acid sequence: CASSQDRGGVITGELFF.

V is TRBV5-1 and J is TRBJ2-7; 14 nucleotides align to TRBD2. This CDR3 comprises 16 residues. With V trimmed by 4 bases and J by 3 bases, 6 bases remained unmatched. The germline gives CDR1 SGHRS, CDR2 YFSETQ. The CDR3 loop reads CASSPGGTSGSYEQYF. The CDR3 DNA is TGCGCCAGCAGCCCCGGGGGGACTAGCGGGAGCTACGAGCAGTACTTC.

The chain links TRBV25-1 to TRBJ2-7; weak D call: TRBD2 (6 bases). Trimming removed 4 bases from V and 7 bases from J, with 14 bases in between. Germline loops: CDR1 MGHDK, CDR2 SYGVNS. The CDR3 length is 13 residues. CDR3 region: CASSGTIPTEQYF. The CDR3 nucleotides read TGTGCCAGCAGTGGGACTATCCCTACGGAGCAGTACTTC.

This rearrangement joins TRBV28 to TRBJ2-1; D is unclear. The CDR3 has 12 amino acids. Germline values: CDR1 MDHEN, CDR2 SYDVKM. Trimming shortened V by 6 bases and J by 4 bases, and 7 bases separated the two germline ends. The CDR3 loop reads CASSSRYNEQFF. The CDR3 nucleotides read TGTGCCAGCAGCTCCCGGTACAATGAGCAGTTCTTC.

The rearrangement uses TRBV6-5 and TRBJ2-7; D ambiguous. CDR1 and CDR2 (germline): MNHEY, SVGAGI. This CDR3 is 15 amino acids long. Trimming pared 8 bases from V and 4 bases from J, leaving 21 bases between. CDR3: CASFNPDILGYEQYF. Here the CDR3 DNA reads TGTGCCAGCTTCAACCCAGACATTCTTGGTTACGAGCAGTACTTC.

This chain connects TRBV25-1 to TRBJ1-3, with D hard to call. The V and J ends lost 4 bases and 2 bases respectively, with 12 bases between them. Germline lookup yields CDR1 MGHDK and CDR2 SYGVNS. This CDR3 has 15 amino acids. Written as DNA, the CDR3 is TGTGCCAGCAGTGTGGGAGGGTGGGCTGGAAACACCATATATTTT. It encodes CASSVGGWAGNTIYF.

V and J are TRBV7-2 and TRBJ2-3; TRBD2 agrees at 9 bases. Germline CDR1 reads SGHTA; CDR2 reads FQGNSA. Trimming took 4 bases from V and 5 from J; bases not matched to a gene: 7. This CDR3 is built from 15 residues. In DNA, the CDR3 is TGTGCCAGCAGCTCGTCTAGCGGGGTTGTAGATACGCAGTATTTT. Translated: CASSSSSGVVDTQYF.

The V call is TRBV6-6, the J call TRBJ1-2; 8 bases are a match to TRBD1. The CDR3 totals 15 residues. Germline CDR1 is MNHNY and CDR2 is SVGAGI (reference sequence). With V trimmed by 2 bases and J by 4 bases, 6 bases remained unmatched. Here the CDR3 reads CASSYGTGTGYGYTF. The CDR3 DNA reads as TGTGCCAGCAGTTACGGGACAGGAACAGGCTATGGCTACACCTTC.

This clone was seen only once. V usage is TRBV27 and J usage is TRBJ1-4; D gene unclear. V was pared by 1 base and J by 10 bases, with 16 bases between. CDR1 and CDR2 (germline): MNHEY, SMNVEV (reference sequence). The CDR3 extends over 15 amino acids. CDR3 coding DNA: TGTGCCAGCAGTTTATGGCTTTCGGGGTCGGCAAAACTGTTTTTT. It is translated as CASSLWLSGSAKLFF. The full variable domain, in which reference TRBV27 and TRBJ1-4 provide the parts outside the CDR3, is EAQVTQNPRYLITVTGKKLTVTCSQNMNHEYMSWYRQDPGLGLRQIYYSMNVEVTDKGDVPEGYKVSRKEKRNFPLILESPSPNQTSLYFCASSLWLSGSAKLFFGSGTQLSVL.

This chain's CDR3 is CSVVAGGGTEAFF. CDR3 DNA sequence: TGCAGCGTTGTGGCGGGAGGGGGGACTGAAGCTTTCTTT. V and J are TRBV29-1 and TRBJ1-1, with D tentatively TRBD1 (6 bases). Trimming cost V 4 bases and J 5 bases, with 14 bases left between them. The CDR3 runs to 13 residues. The V gene's germline CDR1 is SQVTM and CDR2 ANQGSEA.

V gene TRBV5-1 combines with J gene TRBJ2-7, with D unresolved. Trimming shortened V by 0 bases and J by 0 bases, and 7 bases separated the two germline ends. Germline loops: CDR1 SGHRS, CDR2 YFSETQ. The CDR3 is 14 residues long. CDR3: CASSLGDGSYEQYF. In nucleotides, the CDR3 is TGCGCCAGCAGCTTGGGTGACGGCTCCTACGAGCAGTACTTC.